This T cell receptor beta chain was recovered during a study of T cell repertoires in cytomegalovirus infection. Turning to the study itself: Public signatures in TCR beta pointed to CMV infection and matching HLA type.

MiXCR, run by TCRdb on the reads, gives a single entry per CDR3 protein. The profile shows some 450,000 distinct CDR3 sequences, roughly 31% of them singletons. The CDR3 spans 14 residues. V trimming: 7 bases; J trimming: 4 bases; junction bases outside the gene matches: 6. The germline CDR1 and CDR2 sequences are MNHNY and SVGAGI (reference sequence). The chain employs TRBV6-6 and TRBJ1-4; 7 nucleotides align to TRBD1. Specimen: PBMCs. This clonotype was obtained from a human donor in good health (CMV status not recorded). Some clones in this sample may be carry-over from other donors' samples. This CDR3 reads CASKMTGYNEKLFF. The CDR3 DNA reads as TGTGCCAGCAAAATGACAGGGTATAATGAAAAACTGTTTTTT.